This TCR beta chain was obtained from a study of post-analysis software for immune sequencing data. Overall study: There were relapsing-remitting, secondary progressive and progressive-relapsing multiple sclerosis among the disease courses included. General observations from the study: Same-batch preparations were strongly co-clustered by F measure. There was significantly lower normalized Chao1 diversity in multiple sclerosis patients than in controls. Roughly 5 TRBV segments occurring more often in patients than controls included TRBV5-6, TRBV5-1 and TRBV20-1.

Every TCR beta cDNA library bore unique molecular identifiers. TCRdb called the PCR reads again in MiXCR, with one record for every CDR3 protein. The data contain hundreds of thousands of distinct CDR3 sequences, 59% of them singletons. To note about this clonotype: Its matching antigen is unknown.

The V gene end was trimmed by 8 bases and the J gene end by 2 bases; junction bases not matched to a gene: 6. The CDR3 covers 14 residues. This TCR derives from a girl aged 2-15 years with multiple sclerosis. Sequenced sample: blood. The chain carries TRBV12-3 or TRBV12-4 and TRBJ2-1, with 7 positions matching TRBD1. CDR3 sequence: CASETGSTYNEQFF. The CDR3 DNA reads as TGTGCCAGCGAGACAGGGTCGACCTACAATGAGCAGTTCTTC.